Each of the 14 T cell receptor beta chains below was sequenced from the same sample in a study of blood T cells in healthy people across ages. Using a J-beta primer mix together with a sample-barcoded 5' primer, a second PCR was run for 7 to 11 cycles. TCRdb reprocessed the 5' RACE reads with MiXCR, giving one entry per CDR3 protein. The sample includes about 1.4 million distinct CDR3 sequences, around 59% seen only once; the top ten take over 5.5%. Sequencing input: blood. The receptors originated from a man aged 18 to 30 in good health.

This clonotype was detected only a few times. The chain couples TRBV29-1 to TRBJ2-5, with TRBD1 as a possible D gene (6 bases). This CDR3 spans 14 amino acids. The germline V and J ends were trimmed by 3 bases and 0 bases, with 11 bases remaining between them. Germline lookup yields CDR1 SQVTM and CDR2 ANQGSEA. CDR3 region: CSVENRVDQETQYF. Here the CDR3 DNA reads TGCAGCGTTGAGAACAGGGTAGACCAAGAGACCCAGTACTTC.

CDR3 protein: CASSQLGNPPQETQYF. In nucleotides, the CDR3 is TGCGCCAGCAGCCAATTGGGCAATCCGCCCCAAGAGACCCAGTACTTC. The chain joins TRBV4-1 to TRBJ2-5; D is unresolved. V lost 2 bases and J 1 base, leaving 14 bases between the germline ends. This CDR3 contains 16 residues. Germline-derived CDR1 and CDR2 are MGHRA and YSYEKL.

The chain uses TRBV5-1 and TRBJ2-2, with D uncertain. Trimming took 2 bases from V and 3 from J, leaving 5 bases between them. The CDR3 runs 13 residues. From germline, CDR1 is SGHRS and CDR2 YFSETQ. Written as DNA, the CDR3 is TGCGCCAGCAGCTTTGTGGACACCGGGGAGCTGTTTTTT. It codes for CASSFVDTGELFF.

This clonotype was counted only a few times. The genes are TRBV7-9 and TRBJ1-1; 8 nucleotides agree with TRBD1. Germline-derived CDR1 and CDR2 are SEHNR and FQNEAQ (reference sequence). This CDR3 spans 15 amino acids. J gave up 2 bases and V 10 bases, and 12 bases lay outside the gene matches. Here the CDR3 reads CATEDRGRSNTEAFF. In nucleotides, the CDR3 is TGTGCCACCGAAGACAGGGGTAGGAGTAACACTGAAGCTTTCTTT.

This sequence joins TRBV5-1 and TRBJ1-2; D remains ambiguous. V lost 4 bases and J lost 7, with 23 bases in between. Germline loops: CDR1 SGHRS, CDR2 YFSETQ. The CDR3 spans 16 residues. Here the CDR3 DNA reads TGCGCCAGCAGCGTTGGGGTAAGCCCAGCTGGAGCTGGCTACACCTTC. This codes for CASSVGVSPAGAGYTF.

The rearrangement uses TRBV7-9 and TRBJ2-5, with 8 positions matching TRBD2. TRBJ2-7 explains the end of the DNA better; the J call may be wrong. Germline V gene sequence: CDR1 SEHNR, CDR2 FQNEAQ (reference sequence). The CDR3 is 15 residues long. CDR3 sequence reads: CASRPGGVTVYEQYF. The CDR3 bases are TGTGCCAGCAGACCGGGAGGGGTCACGGTCTACGAGCAGTACTTC.

The chain uses TRBV18 and TRBJ2-5, with 9 bases aligning to TRBD1. The J call may be mistaken, given a closer DNA end match to TRBJ2-7. The CDR3 runs 14 residues. Germline V CDR1 and CDR2: KGHSH, LQKENI. The CDR3 region has the DNA TGTGCCAGCTCACCAGGACAGGGGTGGTACGAGCAGTACTTC. Its protein is CASSPGQGWYEQYF.

V and J are TRBV6-1 and TRBJ2-7, with 7 bases matching TRBD1. V gave up 4 bases and J gave up 1 base; unmatched junction bases: 4. The CDR3 covers 14 residues. CDR1 MNHNS and CDR2 SASEGT come from the germline V gene. As DNA, the CDR3 is TGTGCCAGCAGTGGGCCGGACAGGTCCTACGAGCAGTACTTC. It specifies CASSGPDRSYEQYF.

The V call is TRBV10-3, the J call TRBJ2-4, with a weak D call TRBD1 (5 bases). CDR1 and CDR2 from the germline V gene are ENHRY and SYGVKD. The CDR3 totals 16 residues. Trimming shortened V by 2 bases and J by 13 bases, and 24 bases separated the two germline ends. The CDR3 protein is CAISERAGSESGEQYF. For the CDR3, the DNA is TGTGCCATCAGTGAGCGGGCAGGGTCGGAATCTGGTGAGCAGTACTTC.

This chain joins TRBV5-5 and TRBJ2-1; no clear D. With the DNA end fitting TRBJ2-7 better, the J assignment may be wrong. Germline V gives CDR1 SGHKS, CDR2 YYEKEE (reference sequence). This CDR3 has 14 residues. For the CDR3, the DNA is TGTGCCAGCAGCTTGGCCATGGGGTCCTACGAGCAGTACTTC. It codes for CASSLAMGSYEQYF.

The table lists this clonotype with a few counts. CDR3 in amino acids: CSVVPLDRDNNEQFF. In DNA, the CDR3 is TGCAGCGTTGTTCCGTTGGACAGAGATAACAATGAGCAGTTCTTC. V and J are TRBV29-1 and TRBJ2-1, with D possibly matching TRBD1 (6 bases). Germline CDR1 reads SQVTM; CDR2 reads ANQGSEA. Between the trimmed V and J ends, which lost 4 bases and 5 bases, there was a span of 18 bases. The CDR3 has 15 amino acids.

This clonotype was detected ten times or more. The rearrangement uses TRBV6-6 and TRBJ2-3, with a tentative D call TRBD1 (6 bases). CDR3 length: 14 residues. Trimming left V 5 bases short and J 1 base short, with 10 bases between. The germline gives CDR1 MNHNY, CDR2 SVGAGI (reference sequence). CDR3 in amino acids: CASSRTGRTDTQYF. CDR3 DNA: TGTGCCAGCAGTCGTACAGGGCGCACAGATACGCAGTATTTT.

This clonotype was found a few times. The CDR3 is CASSSPTDHTDTQYF. CDR3 DNA: TGTGCCAGCTCGAGTCCCACAGACCACACAGATACGCAGTATTTT. This chain joins TRBV18 and TRBJ2-3, with D hard to call. Germline V CDR1 and CDR2: KGHSH, LQKENI. This CDR3 has 15 residues. With 6 bases removed from V and 2 bases from J, the gap between germline ends came to 15 bases.

The rearrangement joins TRBV27 to TRBJ2-4; 9 bases align to TRBD2. The DNA end is a closer match to TRBJ2-7, so the J assignment may be wrong. This CDR3 contains 15 residues. CDR1 is MNHEY and CDR2 is SMNVEV in the germline V gene (reference sequence). CDR3 DNA: TGTGCCAGCAGTTTTGGGGCTAGCGGGACCTACGAGCAGTACTTC. It is translated as CASSFGASGTYEQYF.